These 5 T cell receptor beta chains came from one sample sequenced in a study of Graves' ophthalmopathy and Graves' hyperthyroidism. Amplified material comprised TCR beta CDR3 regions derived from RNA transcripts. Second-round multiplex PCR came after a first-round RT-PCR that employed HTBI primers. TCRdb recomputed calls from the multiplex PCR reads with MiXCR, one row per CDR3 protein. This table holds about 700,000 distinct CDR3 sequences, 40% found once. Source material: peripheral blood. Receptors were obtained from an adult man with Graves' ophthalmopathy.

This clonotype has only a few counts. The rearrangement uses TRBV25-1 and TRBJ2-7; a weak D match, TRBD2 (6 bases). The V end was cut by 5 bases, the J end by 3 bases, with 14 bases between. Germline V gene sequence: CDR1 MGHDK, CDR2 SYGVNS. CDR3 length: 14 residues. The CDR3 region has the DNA TGTGCCAGCAGTTTCGGAGGGGTCGGCTACGAGCAGTACTTC. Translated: CASSFGGVGYEQYF.

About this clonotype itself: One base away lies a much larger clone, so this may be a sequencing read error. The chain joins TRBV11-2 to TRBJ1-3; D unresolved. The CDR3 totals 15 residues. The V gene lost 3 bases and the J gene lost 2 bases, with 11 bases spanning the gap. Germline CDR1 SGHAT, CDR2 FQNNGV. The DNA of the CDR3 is TGTGCCAGCAGCTTCGGTGTCAGCCCTGGAAACACCATATATTTT. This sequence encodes CASSFGVSPGNTIYF. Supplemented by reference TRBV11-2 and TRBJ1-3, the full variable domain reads EAGVAQSPRYKIIEKRQSVAFWCNPISGHATLYWYQQILGQGPKLLIQFQNNGVVDDSQLPKDRFSAERLKGVDSTLKIQPAKLEDSAVYLCASSFGVSPGNTIYFGEGSWLTVV.

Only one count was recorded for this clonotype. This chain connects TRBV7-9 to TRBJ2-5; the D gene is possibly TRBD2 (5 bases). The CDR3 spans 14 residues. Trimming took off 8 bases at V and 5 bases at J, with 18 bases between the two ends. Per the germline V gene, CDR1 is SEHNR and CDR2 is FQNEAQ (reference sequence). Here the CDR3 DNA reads TGTGCCAGCTGTTTGGACCGGGGTTCGGAGACCCAGTACTTC. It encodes CASCLDRGSETQYF.

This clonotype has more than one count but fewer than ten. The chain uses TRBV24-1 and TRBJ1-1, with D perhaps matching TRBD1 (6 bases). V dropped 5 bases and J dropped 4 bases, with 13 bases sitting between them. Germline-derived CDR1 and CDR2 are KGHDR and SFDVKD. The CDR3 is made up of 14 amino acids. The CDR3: CATSGGGGGTEAFF. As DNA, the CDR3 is TGTGCCACCAGTGGGGGGGGCGGAGGCACTGAAGCTTTCTTT.

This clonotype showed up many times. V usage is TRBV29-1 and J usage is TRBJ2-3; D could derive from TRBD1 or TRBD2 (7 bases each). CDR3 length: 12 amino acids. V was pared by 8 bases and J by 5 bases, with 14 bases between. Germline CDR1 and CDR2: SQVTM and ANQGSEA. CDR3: CSHGRGQDTQYF. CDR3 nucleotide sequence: TGCAGCCATGGGAGGGGGCAAGATACGCAGTATTTT.